Following are 12 T cell receptor beta chains from one sample sequenced in a study of tumor-infiltrating lymphocytes in oesophageal squamous cell carcinoma. In TCRdb, the PCR reads were re-called with MiXCR into one record per CDR3 protein. The table records 20,000 or so distinct CDR3 sequences, around 41% of them present only once. The specimen was esophageal tumor tissue. The receptors stem from a male donor with esophageal squamous cell carcinoma.

This sequence joins TRBV30 and TRBJ2-4, with 7 nucleotides matching TRBD2. The J call may be incorrect, as the DNA end agrees better with TRBJ2-7. The CDR3 loop spans 13 amino acids. Germline V gives CDR1 GTSNPN, CDR2 SVGIG (reference sequence). This chain's CDR3 is CAWSRGGYHEQYF. CDR3 DNA sequence: TGTGCCTGGAGTAGGGGAGGGTACCACGAGCAGTACTTC.

The chain is built from TRBV7-6 and TRBJ1-1, with a possible D match to TRBD1 (6 bases). Looked up from germline, CDR1 is SGHVS and CDR2 is FNYEAQ. The CDR3 consists of 13 residues. Trimming left V 1 base short and J 5 bases short, with 8 bases between. The CDR3 sequence: CASSLGTVTEAFF. The CDR3 DNA is TGTGCCAGCAGCTTAGGGACAGTAACTGAAGCTTTCTTT.

The chain carries TRBV7-3 and TRBJ2-4, with 11 nucleotides matching TRBD2. Gene TRBJ2-7 matches the end of the DNA better, so the J call may be wrong. Germline lookup yields CDR1 SGHTA and CDR2 FQGTGA. The CDR3 extends over 14 amino acids. This CDR3 reads CASSTSGSAYEQYF. CDR3 sequence (DNA): TGTGCCAGCAGTACTAGCGGGAGCGCGTACGAGCAGTACTTC.

V and J are TRBV7-6 and TRBJ2-4; D is undetermined. The J call may be in error: the DNA end matches TRBJ2-7 better. The germline CDR1 and CDR2 sequences are SGHVS and FNYEAQ. The CDR3 runs to 14 residues. The CDR3 nucleotides read TGTGCCAGCAGCGCGACTGTTATGGGCTACGAGCAGTACTTC. It specifies CASSATVMGYEQYF.

At least ten counts were recorded for this clonotype. J is TRBJ2-7 and V is TRBV5-6; TRBD2 aligns across 8 bases. Germline CDR1 is SGHDT and CDR2 is YYEEEE. V was clipped by 6 bases and J by 4 bases; unmatched bases: 9. CDR3 length: 14 residues. The CDR3 here is CASTLSGGRYEQYF. The CDR3 DNA is TGTGCCAGCACCCTCTCGGGGGGGAGATACGAGCAGTACTTC.

V gene TRBV7-3 combines with J gene TRBJ2-4; 11 nucleotides match TRBD2. The J call is doubtful: the DNA matches TRBJ2-5 better. Germline V gene lookup returns CDR1 SGHTA and CDR2 FQGTGA. CDR3 length: 17 residues. The CDR3 here is CASSFSIGTSGQETQYF. The CDR3 DNA is TGTGCCAGCAGCTTTTCCATCGGGACTAGCGGACAAGAGACCCAGTACTTC.

This clonotype was observed many times. The rearrangement links TRBV19 to TRBJ1-2; the match to TRBD1 covers 7 bases. Germline V CDR1 and CDR2: LNHDA, SQIVND (reference sequence). V gave up 5 bases and J gave up 3 bases; unmatched junction bases: 3. The CDR3 is made up of 13 amino acids. CDR3 in DNA: TGTGCCAGTAGTCGGGACAGTTACTATGGCTACACCTTC. Amino acid sequence: CASSRDSYYGYTF.

The chain is built from TRBV15 and TRBJ2-7; D may be TRBD1 (5 bases). The DNA end favors TRBJ2-5, so the J call may be wrong. The CDR3 is made up of 14 amino acids. Germline values: CDR1 LNHNV, CDR2 YYDKDF (reference sequence). Here the CDR3 DNA reads TGTGCCACCACTCAACTGGGGCACCAAGAGACCCAGTACTTC. Translated: CATTQLGHQETQYF.

There are many counts of this clonotype. The chain employs TRBV12-3 or TRBV12-4 and TRBJ1-4; no firm D call. This CDR3 is built from 17 residues. V lost 6 bases and J lost 4, with 21 bases in between. In DNA, the CDR3 is TGTGCCAGCAGCCGATCGGGAGACGCCAGCCATAATGAAAAACTGTTTTTT. Its translation is CASSRSGDASHNEKLFF.

This clonotype has a count of ten or more. The rearrangement links TRBV5-1 to TRBJ2-5; 10 bases align to TRBD1. Germline CDR1 reads SGHRS; CDR2 reads YFSETQ. V was pared by 2 bases and J by 5 bases, with 6 bases of the junction left unmatched. There are 15 residues in the CDR3. CDR3 amino acids: CASSLRQGARETQYF. The CDR3 DNA reads as TGCGCCAGCAGCTTACGACAGGGGGCAAGGGAGACCCAGTACTTC.

The rearrangement links TRBV9 to TRBJ2-1; 7 nucleotides line up with TRBD2. The assigned J gene may be wrong: the sequence end matches TRBJ2-7 better. The CDR3 sequence is 12 residues long. Germline CDR1 SGDLS, CDR2 YYNGEE. DNA of the CDR3: TGTGCCAGCAGCGTCGGGGGGTATGAGCAGTACTTC. Protein product: CASSVGGYEQYF.

This clonotype has more than one count but fewer than ten. A read error is possible here, since a much larger clone lies one base away. The chain is built from TRBV11-2 and TRBJ2-7; D perhaps matches TRBD2 (5 bases). This CDR3 has 13 residues. Germline V gene lookup returns CDR1 SGHAT and CDR2 FQNNGV. Trimming removed 1 base at V and 7 bases at J, with 11 bases between. Written as DNA, the CDR3 is TGTGCCAGCAGCTTAGGAGGGAACAATGAGCAGTACTTC. Amino acids: CASSLGGNNEQYF.